Below are 17 T cell receptor beta chains sequenced from a single sample in a study of blood T cell repertoires in COVID-19. Assay used: immunoSEQ multiplex PCR; TCRdb lists only in-frame clones, some missing. The profile covers 200,000 or so clones, with around four fifths appearing a single time and approximately 5% taken by the ten largest. Sequenced: peripheral blood. The receptors derive from a woman aged 55-75 years who had recovered from COVID-19.

This chain uses TRBV5-5 with TRBJ1-1, with D perhaps TRBD1 (6 bases). CDR3 length: 13 amino acids. CDR1 and CDR2 (germline): SGHKS, YYEKEE (reference sequence). The V end lost 0 bases, the J end lost 4 bases, and 7 bases lay between the germline ends. The CDR3 bases are TGTGCCAGCAGCTTGGAAGGGGGCACTGAAGCTTTCTTT. Residues: CASSLEGGTEAFF.

At least ten counts were recorded for this clone. This CDR3 is also generated by other DNA sequences in the sample. This chain joins TRBV18 and TRBJ2-5; the match to TRBD2 covers 8 bases. Germline assignment: CDR1 KGHSH and CDR2 LQKENI. V lost 3 bases to trimming and J lost 5 bases; unmatched junction nucleotides: 5. This CDR3 region has 14 residues. For the CDR3, the DNA is TGTGCCAGCTCACCCGAAACTAGCGGCGAGACCCAGTACTTC. This sequence encodes CASSPETSGETQYF.

The rearrangement joins TRBV9 to TRBJ1-1, with TRBD1 matching 7 bases. V shed 3 bases and J 10 bases; nucleotides not matched to a gene: 9. Looked up from germline, CDR1 is SGDLS and CDR2 is YYNGEE. The CDR3 totals 13 residues. The DNA of the CDR3 is TGTGCCAGCAGCGGGGAAGGGGGCTGGGGAGCTTTCTTT. The encoded protein is CASSGEGGWGAFF.

V and J are TRBV7-2 and TRBJ2-1; D is perhaps TRBD2 (6 bases). V lost 5 bases, J lost 3 bases, and 14 bases lay in between. Germline assignment: CDR1 SGHTA and CDR2 FQGNSA. The CDR3 runs to 15 residues. CDR3 nucleotides: TGTGCCAGCAGCCCAGGGACTGGTAACTACAATGAGCAGTTCTTC. Protein sequence: CASSPGTGNYNEQFF.

J is TRBJ1-5 and V is TRBV10-3; maybe TRBD1 (6 bases). The germline V gene encodes CDR1 ENHRY and CDR2 SYGVKD. V dropped 3 bases and J dropped 5 bases, with 11 bases sitting between them. CDR3 length: 14 residues. In nucleotides, the CDR3 is TGTGCCATCAGTGATTTATACAGGGATCAGCCCCAGCATTTT. Its translation is CAISDLYRDQPQHF.

This clone has more than one count but fewer than ten. The CDR3 nucleotides read TGTGCCAGCAGCCCACAGACAGGGGGCTTTCGCTACACCTTC. It yields the protein CASSPQTGGFRYTF. V gene TRBV9 combines with J gene TRBJ1-2; 10 bases are a match to TRBD1. The length of the CDR3 is 14 residues. V trimming: 4 bases; J trimming: 9 bases; junction bases outside the gene matches: 9. Germline CDR1 and CDR2: SGDLS and YYNGEE.

The rearrangement uses TRBV6-5 and TRBJ1-2; D is unresolved. The germline gives CDR1 MNHEY, CDR2 SVGAGI. Between the trimmed V and J ends, which lost 5 bases and 4 bases, there was a span of 14 bases. There are 14 residues in the CDR3. The DNA of the CDR3 is TGTGCCAGCAGTCCGGCCAGGATGGGCTATGGCTACACCTTC. It codes for CASSPARMGYGYTF.

At least ten counts were recorded for this clone. This chain connects TRBV10-3 to TRBJ1-1, with TRBD1 as a possible D gene (6 bases). CDR3 length: 14 amino acids. Germline V CDR1 and CDR2: ENHRY, SYGVKD. V was trimmed by 9 bases and J by 1 base, leaving 15 bases between them. The chain's CDR3 is CAIGMGQQNTEAFF. The CDR3 region has the DNA TGTGCCATTGGTATGGGACAACAGAACACTGAAGCTTTCTTT.

This chain connects TRBV4-1 to TRBJ2-7; D ambiguous. Germline loops: CDR1 MGHRA, CDR2 YSYEKL. V lost 0 bases, J lost 4 bases, and 10 bases lay in between. The CDR3 runs 14 residues. Here the CDR3 reads CASSQDKGDYEQYF. In DNA, the CDR3 is TGCGCCAGCAGCCAAGATAAAGGAGATTACGAGCAGTACTTC.

This clone was counted only a few times. The rearrangement links TRBV14 to TRBJ1-6, with 10 bases aligning to TRBD1. J was trimmed by 10 bases and V by 2 bases; bases with no gene match: 8. The CDR3 sequence is 16 residues long. Germline loops: CDR1 SGHDN, CDR2 FVKESK. CDR3 loop: CASSQRLDRGRSPLHF. In DNA form, the CDR3 reads TGTGCCAGCAGCCAAAGGCTAGACAGGGGGCGGTCACCCCTCCACTTT.

This clone has just a few counts. This chain uses TRBV4-3 with TRBJ2-2; D unclear. V lost 1 base and J lost 4, with 7 bases in between. There are 14 residues in the CDR3. The germline V gene encodes CDR1 LGHNA and CDR2 YSLEER. The CDR3 here is CASSQGYSTGELFF. CDR3 bases: TGCGCCAGCAGCCAAGGTTATAGCACCGGGGAGCTGTTTTTT.

This clone is a singleton in its sample. The V and J genes are TRBV13 and TRBJ2-1, with TRBD2 identical over 8 bases. The germline gives CDR1 PRHDT, CDR2 FYEKMQ (reference sequence). CDR3 size: 16 residues. V was clipped by 5 bases and J by 7 bases; unmatched bases: 13. The CDR3 here is CASSHSGGGSRNEQFF. The CDR3 DNA sequence: TGTGCCAGCAGCCACTCCGGCGGGGGGAGTAGAAATGAGCAGTTCTTC.

The chain has TRBV4-2 and TRBJ1-3, with 9 bases lining up with TRBD1. CDR1 LGHNA and CDR2 YNFKEQ come from the germline V gene. With V trimmed by 4 bases and J by 2 bases, 6 bases remained unmatched. This CDR3 comprises 16 residues. The CDR3 DNA follows: TGTGCCAGCAGCCCTTCCTGGACAGGGGCTGGAAACACCATATATTTT. Its translation: CASSPSWTGAGNTIYF.

The table lists this clone with a count of one. Within the sample, other DNA sequences also encode this same CDR3. CDR3 sequence reads: CASSYGSSGGAFF. Here the CDR3 DNA reads TGTGCCAGCAGTTACGGATCCTCTGGGGGGGCTTTCTTT. The chain couples TRBV6-5 to TRBJ1-1, with D perhaps matching TRBD1 (5 bases). Germline V CDR1 and CDR2: MNHEY, SVGAGI. This CDR3 is built from 13 residues. Trimming took off 2 bases at V and 11 bases at J, with 15 bases between the two ends.

The CDR3 DNA is TGTGCCAGCAGCCCTGGACAGGGTTCCTACAATGAGCAGTTCTTC. As protein: CASSPGQGSYNEQFF. The J gene is TRBJ2-1, the V gene TRBV7-9; TRBD1 agrees at 8 bases. CDR3 size: 15 residues. Germline loops: CDR1 SEHNR, CDR2 FQNEAQ (reference sequence). Losses at the gene ends were 5 bases for V and 1 base for J; bases not matched to a gene: 4.

This clone was detected a few times. This chain uses TRBV10-3 with TRBJ2-2; maybe TRBD2 (6 bases). V was cut by 6 bases and J by 5 bases, with 10 bases left in between. Germline V gene lookup returns CDR1 ENHRY and CDR2 SYGVKD. The CDR3 has 13 residues. The CDR3 loop reads CAIRTEGTGELFF. The CDR3 DNA reads TGTGCCATCAGGACGGAGGGGACCGGGGAGCTGTTTTTT.

The chain recombines TRBV5-1 with TRBJ2-5; 7 nucleotides align to TRBD1. CDR3 length: 13 amino acids. The germline V gene encodes CDR1 SGHRS and CDR2 YFSETQ. V lost 3 bases and J lost 3; bases outside the gene matches: 2. The CDR3 sequence: CASSSGQKETQYF. CDR3 nucleotides: TGCGCCAGCAGCTCGGGACAGAAAGAGACCCAGTACTTC.